One sample yielded the 21 T cell receptor beta chains listed below, sequenced in a study of blood T cell repertoires in COVID-19. Using immunoSEQ multiplex PCR, the repertoire was profiled, and TCRdb retains in-frame clones only, with some absent. The data contain about 20,000 clones, approximately 88% of them seen just once; the ten biggest clones take up roughly 3.2%. Sequenced input: peripheral blood. All receptors derive from a human donor in a cohort sampled during active COVID-19.

The V call is TRBV3-1 (or the pseudogene TRBV3-2), the J call TRBJ1-5, with D possibly being TRBD1 (5 bases). The CDR3 is 14 amino acids. Per germline, CDR1 LGHDT and CDR2 YNNKEL (reference sequence). V lost 4 bases and J lost 5, with 12 bases in between. CDR3 residues: CASSRSRGHQPQHF. CDR3 sequence (DNA): TGTGCCAGCAGCCGAAGTAGGGGCCATCAGCCCCAGCATTTT.

The chain uses TRBV5-6 and TRBJ2-3; D might be TRBD2 (7 bases). The CDR3 has 16 amino acids. Trimming pared 3 bases from V and 3 bases from J, leaving 17 bases between. Germline V CDR1 and CDR2: SGHDT, YYEEEE. The CDR3 nucleotides are TGTGCCAGCAGCTGGGGGGGCGGGTCTCGGACAGATACGCAGTATTTT. It is translated as CASSWGGGSRTDTQYF.

The chain couples TRBV5-6 to TRBJ2-2, with D hard to call. V lost 0 bases, J lost 1 base, and 4 bases lay in between. Germline V lookup: CDR1 SGHDT, CDR2 YYEEEE. The CDR3 is 14 amino acids. CDR3 loop: CASSLGQNTGELFF. CDR3 sequence (DNA): TGTGCCAGCAGCTTGGGACAGAACACCGGGGAGCTGTTTTTT.

In DNA, the CDR3 is TGCGCCAGCAGCGGGGCAGGTCAAGAGACCCAGTACTTC. Amino acids: CASSGAGQETQYF. The chain carries TRBV5-1 and TRBJ2-5; the D gene is possibly TRBD1 (5 bases). The V gene's germline CDR1 is SGHRS and CDR2 YFSETQ. The CDR3 sequence is 13 residues long. Trimming cost V 4 bases and J 2 bases, with 9 bases left between them. Combining the CDR3 with reference TRBV5-1 and TRBJ2-5 gives the whole variable domain KAGVTQTPRYLIKTRGQQVTLSCSPISGHRSVSWYQQTPGQGLQFLFEYFSETQRNKGNFPGRFSGRQFSNSRSEMNVSTLELGDSALYLCASSGAGQETQYFGPGTRLLVL.

CDR3 bases: TGTGCCAGCAGCTACCCCGACACCTCCTACGAGCAGTACTTC. Protein sequence: CASSYPDTSYEQYF. The chain couples TRBV7-8 to TRBJ2-7; no definite D call. The CDR3 runs 14 residues. The V and J ends lost 4 bases and 0 bases respectively, with 10 bases between them. Looked up from germline, CDR1 is SGHVS and CDR2 is FQNEAQ.

The chain combines TRBV2 with TRBJ1-2, with D possibly being TRBD1 (6 bases). V shed 8 bases and J shed 7 bases, with 14 bases lying between them. The CDR3 consists of 12 residues. CDR1 is SNHLY, CDR2 FYNNEI, per germline. The CDR3 DNA sequence: TGTGCCAGCGTCCAGGGGTTCGGTGGCTACACCTTC. It specifies CASVQGFGGYTF.

The chain joins TRBV5-1 to TRBJ1-1; 11 bases fit TRBD1. Germline lookup yields CDR1 SGHRS and CDR2 YFSETQ. This CDR3 region has 18 residues. Trimming cost V 4 bases and J 1 base; bases outside gene matches: 12. Here the CDR3 DNA reads TGCGCCAGCAGCCGTTCCCTCGGGACAGGGGGAGGGAACACTGAAGCTTTCTTT. Its protein is CASSRSLGTGGGNTEAFF.

In the case of this clone: Compared with germline, one end of the junction differs, possibly owing to a read error. Other DNA sequences in the sample encode the same CDR3. This chain links TRBV6-2 or TRBV6-3 with TRBJ2-2, with TRBD2 matching over 10 bases. Germline V CDR1 and CDR2: MNHEY, SVGEGT. This CDR3 has 18 amino acids. CDR3 nucleotide sequence: TGTGCCAGCAGCTACTCCCTAGCGGGGGAGTTTAACACCGGGGAGCTGTTTTTT. This encodes CASSYSLAGEFNTGELFF.

The chain carries TRBV2 and TRBJ2-3; the D gene is possibly TRBD1 (6 bases). The CDR3 runs 14 residues. The germline V gene has CDR1 SNHLY and CDR2 FYNNEI. The V and J ends lost 4 bases and 0 bases respectively, with 8 bases between them. The CDR3 region is CASSGTVSTDTQYF. The CDR3 nucleotides are TGTGCCAGCAGTGGGACAGTAAGCACAGATACGCAGTATTTT.

The chain is built from TRBV7-9 and TRBJ2-2; tentative D call: TRBD2 (6 bases). V lost 5 bases and J 1 base, leaving 8 bases between the germline ends. The CDR3 runs to 14 residues. CDR1 is SEHNR and CDR2 is FQNEAQ in the germline V gene (reference sequence). In DNA, the CDR3 is TGTGCCAGCAGCACGGGAGAGAACACCGGGGAGCTGTTTTTT. Encoded protein: CASSTGENTGELFF.

The chain recombines TRBV28 with TRBJ2-7; 7 positions match TRBD1. With V trimmed by 2 bases and J by 0 bases, 13 bases remained unmatched. The CDR3 length is 18 residues. Germline V lookup: CDR1 MDHEN, CDR2 SYDVKM. In nucleotides, the CDR3 is TGTGCCAGCAGTTTAATGCCGATGACAGGGATTAACTCCTACGAGCAGTACTTC. It encodes CASSLMPMTGINSYEQYF.

Worth noting for this clone: This CDR3 fails to terminate in the conserved phenylalanine or tryptophan, so it likely reflects a read error. No DNA is shown, since the ends of the CDR3 on it are uncertain; the CDR3 is the one TCRdb lists. V usage is TRBV19 and J usage is TRBJ1-1. The CDR3 is 10 amino acids long, termini counted. CDR1 is LNHDA, CDR2 SQIVND, per germline (reference sequence). CDR3 sequence: CASGESVRRL.

The chain has TRBV27 and TRBJ1-2, with a tentative D call TRBD1 (6 bases). Deletions cut 6 bases from V and 3 bases from J, with 11 bases between. Germline values: CDR1 MNHEY, CDR2 SMNVEV (reference sequence). The CDR3 runs 13 residues. Here the CDR3 DNA reads TGTGCCAGCAGAGAACAGGGACACTATGGCTACACCTTC. Its protein is CASREQGHYGYTF.

The V and J genes are TRBV5-4 and TRBJ1-2, with D uncertain. Trimming took 0 bases from V and 4 from J, leaving 10 bases between them. The CDR3 consists of 14 residues. In germline, CDR1 is SGHNT, CDR2 YYREEE (reference sequence). The CDR3 spells CASSLGTEIYGYTF. DNA of the CDR3: TGTGCCAGCAGCTTGGGAACAGAGATCTATGGCTACACCTTC.

The V call is TRBV7-9, the J call TRBJ1-1, with D unclear. The CDR3 spans 15 residues. Germline-derived CDR1 and CDR2 are SEHNR and FQNEAQ (reference sequence). The V gene lost 0 bases and the J gene lost 1 base, with 9 bases spanning the gap. CDR3 DNA: TGTGCCAGCAGCTTAGCTCAGACGGGGAACACTGAAGCTTTCTTT. Protein: CASSLAQTGNTEAFF.

In this sample, this clone turned up once. The V call is TRBV28, the J call TRBJ2-7, with D possibly matching TRBD2 (5 bases). The ends were cut back, 7 bases at V and 6 bases at J, with 19 bases in the middle. CDR3 size: 14 residues. Germline V gene lookup returns CDR1 MDHEN and CDR2 SYDVKM. The CDR3 sequence: CASTSGTLIFEQYF. In nucleotides, the CDR3 is TGTGCCAGCACAAGCGGAACCCTTATTTTCGAGCAGTACTTC.

This clone was recorded a few times. This rearrangement joins TRBV4-1 to TRBJ1-1, with a weak D call TRBD1 (6 bases). CDR1 and CDR2 (germline): MGHRA, YSYEKL. The ends were cut back, 5 bases at V and 0 bases at J, with 19 bases in the middle. The CDR3 length is 17 residues. This CDR3 is CASSSLGRGAMNTEAFF. The DNA of the CDR3 is TGCGCCAGCAGCTCCCTGGGGAGGGGGGCTATGAACACTGAAGCTTTCTTT.

This clone was seen just once. The V gene is TRBV9, the J gene TRBJ2-3, with D possibly matching TRBD2 (6 bases). The CDR3 contains 17 residues. Germline CDR1 SGDLS, CDR2 YYNGEE. Trimming removed 4 bases from V and 3 bases from J, with 21 bases in between. CDR3 nucleotide sequence: TGTGCCAGCAGCCCCCTTGGCGGGGAGTTCCCTACAGATACGCAGTATTTT. Protein sequence: CASSPLGGEFPTDTQYF.

V and J are TRBV6-6 and TRBJ2-1, with 11 bases aligning to TRBD1. The germline V gene has CDR1 MNHNY and CDR2 SVGAGI (reference sequence). The length of the CDR3 is 16 residues. V lost 7 bases to trimming and J lost 7 bases; unmatched junction nucleotides: 12. The CDR3 DNA is TGTGCCAGCAACAACATCGGGACAGGGGGACGTAATGAGCAGTTCTTC. Translated, it gives CASNNIGTGGRNEQFF.

V gene TRBV11-2 combines with J gene TRBJ2-3, with 10 bases lining up with TRBD2. Per germline, CDR1 SGHAT and CDR2 FQNNGV. The V and J ends lost 2 bases and 3 bases, in that order; junction bases with no gene match: 8. CDR3 length: 17 residues. Here the CDR3 DNA reads TGTGCCAGCAGCTTATCCCCTAGCGGGAGTGGGACAGATACGCAGTATTTT. This translates into CASSLSPSGSGTDTQYF. Variable domain in full (rest from reference TRBV11-2 and TRBJ2-3): EAGVAQSPRYKIIEKRQSVAFWCNPISGHATLYWYQQILGQGPKLLIQFQNNGVVDDSQLPKDRFSAERLKGVDSTLKIQPAKLEDSAVYLCASSLSPSGSGTDTQYFGPGTRLTVL.

This clone was detected once. This rearrangement joins TRBV6-1 to TRBJ2-3; 9 bases line up with TRBD2. CDR1 is MNHNS and CDR2 is SASEGT in the germline V gene. Losses at the gene ends were 4 bases for V and 3 bases for J; bases not matched to a gene: 8. CDR3 length: 16 amino acids. CDR3 sequence (DNA): TGTGCCAGCAGTGGTCGGCGGCTAGCGGGAACAGATACGCAGTATTTT. Its translation: CASSGRRLAGTDTQYF.